The 7 T cell receptor beta chains below were found in one sample sequenced in a study of T cells after posttransplantation cyclophosphamide. Data came from immunoSEQ multiplex PCR; TCRdb stores just in-frame clones and leaves some out. The specimen has about 38,000 clones, none found just once. Sequencing input: PBMCs. These receptors all stem from a man aged 50 to 59 in good health, CMV-negative, and a related stem cell transplant donor.

This clone was counted at least ten times. This CDR3 is CASSLKILAGGPYEQFF. The CDR3 DNA reads as TGTGCCAGCAGCTTAAAAATACTAGCGGGAGGGCCATATGAGCAGTTCTTC. This chain links TRBV5-6 with TRBJ2-1; 13 nucleotides align to TRBD2. Germline V gene sequence: CDR1 SGHDT, CDR2 YYEEEE. V lost 2 bases, J lost 8 bases, and 10 bases stayed unmatched. The CDR3 sequence is 17 residues long.

Ten or more counts support this clone. The chain couples TRBV9 to TRBJ2-2; D might be TRBD1 (6 bases). This CDR3 is built from 17 residues. Germline V gene sequence: CDR1 SGDLS, CDR2 YYNGEE. V was cut by 0 bases and J by 6 bases, with 18 bases left in between. The CDR3 coding sequence is TGTGCCAGCAGCGTAGTTCCGATCAGGGGTAAGGCCGGGGAGCTGTTTTTT. This sequence encodes CASSVVPIRGKAGELFF.

Note on this clone: The same CDR3 arises from other DNA sequences in this sample as well. This chain connects TRBV6-6 to TRBJ1-6; D possibly corresponds to TRBD1 (6 bases). The CDR3 totals 14 residues. V was clipped by 6 bases and J by 6 bases, with 12 bases between them. Germline CDR1 and CDR2: MNHNY and SVGAGI (reference sequence). The CDR3 reads CASRLTGLNSPLHF. The CDR3, as DNA: TGTGCCAGCAGATTGACAGGCCTTAATTCACCCCTCCACTTT.

This clone showed up many times. The rearrangement uses TRBV2 and TRBJ1-1, with a possible D match to TRBD1 (6 bases). The CDR3 sequence is 14 residues long. V was trimmed by 6 bases and J by 4 bases, leaving 15 bases between them. CDR1 is SNHLY, CDR2 FYNNEI, per germline. The CDR3 here is CASSNRASITEAFF. For the CDR3, the DNA is TGTGCCAGCAGCAACAGGGCTAGCATCACTGAAGCTTTCTTT.

Many counts were recorded for this clone. This chain links TRBV14 with TRBJ2-7; D unclear. The CDR3 is made up of 15 amino acids. V was cut by 1 base and J by 2 bases, with 12 bases left in between. CDR1 is SGHDN and CDR2 is FVKESK in the germline V gene. The CDR3 coding sequence is TGTGCCAGCAGCCAAGCTTGGCCAGAAACCTACGAGCAGTACTTC. It yields the protein CASSQAWPETYEQYF.

There are many counts of this clone. The V and J genes are TRBV9 and TRBJ1-2, with a weak D call TRBD1 (5 bases). Germline CDR1 reads SGDLS; CDR2 reads YYNGEE. The CDR3 length is 16 residues. Trimming left V 4 bases short and J 2 bases short, with 18 bases between. CDR3 sequence: CASSSWGEGQNYGYTF. CDR3 bases: TGTGCCAGCAGCTCTTGGGGGGAAGGTCAGAACTATGGCTACACCTTC.

This clone was counted only a few times. The chain recombines TRBV18 with TRBJ2-3, with a possible D match to TRBD2 (6 bases). The germline V and J ends were trimmed by 3 bases and 5 bases, with 6 bases remaining between them. The CDR3 contains 12 residues. Germline V gene sequence: CDR1 KGHSH, CDR2 LQKENI. CDR3 nucleotide sequence: TGTGCCAGCTCACCGGGAGGAGATACGCAGTATTTT. Residues: CASSPGGDTQYF.